The T cell receptor (beta chain) under discussion was sequenced for a study of blood T cells in healthy people across ages. This clonotype was recorded once. The ends were cut back, 7 bases at V and 6 bases at J, with 20 bases in the middle. The germline gives CDR1 SQVTM, CDR2 ANQGSEA. This CDR3 has 14 amino acids. A sample-barcoded 5' primer and a J-beta primer mix were used in a second PCR of about 7 to 12 cycles. TCRdb redid the calling of the 5' RACE reads with MiXCR, one entry per CDR3 protein. This sample has 550,000 to 600,000 distinct CDR3 sequences, with approximately 27% found just once. This TCR came from a woman between 70 and 85 years old in good health. This rearrangement joins TRBV29-1 to TRBJ2-3, with a possible D match to TRBD1 (5 bases). Sequencing was done on a sample of blood. In nucleotides, the CDR3 is TGCAGCGCCATAGGACCCCTAGGGGTGGATACGCAGTATTTT. It is translated as CSAIGPLGVDTQYF.